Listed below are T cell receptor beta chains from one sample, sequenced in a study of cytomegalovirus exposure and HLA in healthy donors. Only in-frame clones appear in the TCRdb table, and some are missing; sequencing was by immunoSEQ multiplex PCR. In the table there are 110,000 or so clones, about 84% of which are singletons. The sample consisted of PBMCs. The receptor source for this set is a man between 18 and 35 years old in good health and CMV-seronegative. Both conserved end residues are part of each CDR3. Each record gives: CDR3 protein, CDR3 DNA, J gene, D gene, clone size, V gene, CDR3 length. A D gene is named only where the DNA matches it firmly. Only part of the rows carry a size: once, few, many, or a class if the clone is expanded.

CDR3aa: CASSLGTSGSNEQFF
CDR3nt: TGTGCCAGCAGTTTAGGGACTAGCGGGAGCAATGAGCAGTTCTTC
j_gene: TRBJ2-1
d_gene: TRBD2
abundance: -
v_gene: TRBV27
len: 15

CDR3aa: CASSESRQYGYTF
CDR3nt: TGTGCCAGCAGTGAAAGCAGGCAGTATGGCTACACCTTC
j_gene: TRBJ1-2
d_gene: -
abundance: -
v_gene: TRBV6-1
len: 13

CDR3aa: CAWSKGANYGYTF
CDR3nt: TGTGCCTGGAGTAAAGGGGCTAACTATGGCTACACCTTC
j_gene: TRBJ1-2
d_gene: -
abundance: -
v_gene: TRBV30
len: 13

CDR3aa: CASSLGTSGASTDTQYF
CDR3nt: TGTGCCAGCAGCTTGGGGACTAGCGGGGCTAGCACAGATACGCAGTATTTT
j_gene: TRBJ2-3
d_gene: TRBD2
abundance: -
v_gene: TRBV7-8
len: 17

CDR3aa: CASSSSGGGTEAFF
CDR3nt: TGTGCCAGCAGCTCATCCGGCGGGGGCACTGAAGCTTTCTTT
j_gene: TRBJ1-1
d_gene: -
abundance: once
v_gene: TRBV7-9
len: 14

CDR3aa: CATHGEMNTEAFF
CDR3nt: TGTGCCACCCACGGGGAGATGAACACTGAAGCTTTCTTT
j_gene: TRBJ1-1
d_gene: -
abundance: -
v_gene: TRBV6-5
len: 13

CDR3aa: CASSLRGQGADGYTF
CDR3nt: TGCGCCAGCAGCTTGAGGGGACAGGGGGCCGATGGCTACACCTTC
j_gene: TRBJ1-2
d_gene: TRBD1
abundance: -
v_gene: TRBV5-1
len: 15

CDR3aa: CASSVTDRSYEQYF
CDR3nt: TGTGCCAGCAGCGTGACGGACAGGTCCTACGAGCAGTACTTC
j_gene: TRBJ2-7
d_gene: TRBD1
abundance: -
v_gene: TRBV9
len: 14

CDR3aa: CASSFPGDYGYTF
CDR3nt: TGTGCCAGCAGCTTCCCGGGAGACTATGGCTACACCTTC
j_gene: TRBJ1-2
d_gene: -
abundance: -
v_gene: TRBV7-9
len: 13

CDR3aa: CASSFTGNTYQNGYTF
CDR3nt: TGTGCCAGCAGCTTTACAGGGAACACGTATCAGAATGGCTACACCTTC
j_gene: TRBJ1-2
d_gene: -
abundance: -
v_gene: TRBV11-2
len: 16

CDR3aa: CAWSLQGTEAFF
CDR3nt: TGTGCCTGGAGCTTACAGGGGACTGAAGCTTTCTTT
j_gene: TRBJ1-1
d_gene: TRBD1
abundance: -
v_gene: TRBV30
len: 12